The 29 T cell receptor beta chains listed next were all sequenced from one sample in a study of cytomegalovirus exposure and HLA in healthy donors. Both 60 Vbeta primers and 13 Jbeta primers went into the PCR. Produced via immunoSEQ multiplex PCR; TCRdb's table is partial and in-frame only. There are around 59,000 clones in the sample; approximately 80% occur only once, and roughly 4% lies in the top ten. The sequenced sample was PBMCs. The receptors derive from a middle-aged woman in good health and CMV-seronegative.

V usage is TRBV2 and J usage is TRBJ2-3; TRBD2 agrees at 8 bases. The CDR3 loop spans 13 amino acids. The trim removed 8 bases at V and 5 bases at J, leaving 6 bases unmatched. Germline-derived CDR1 and CDR2 are SNHLY and FYNNEI. CDR3 residues: CASDSGTEDTQYF. CDR3 bases: TGTGCCAGCGATAGCGGGACGGAAGATACGCAGTATTTT.

This rearrangement joins TRBV4-3 to TRBJ2-4, with TRBD1 matching over 10 bases. Germline CDR1 reads LGHNA; CDR2 reads YSLEER. This CDR3 has 21 amino acids. V lost 0 bases to trimming and J lost 7 bases; unmatched junction nucleotides: 21. The CDR3 DNA sequence: TGCGCCAGCAGCCAAGATCCATTTGTCCCGGGACAGGGGAGGATGGTCAACATTCAGTACTTC. It codes for CASSQDPFVPGQGRMVNIQYF.

V gene TRBV28 combines with J gene TRBJ2-1; D is ambiguous. Germline assignment: CDR1 MDHEN and CDR2 SYDVKM. V gave up 1 base and J gave up 0 bases, with 13 bases separating them. The CDR3 sequence is 17 residues long. Here the CDR3 reads CASSLFFTQISYNEQFF. CDR3 bases: TGTGCCAGCAGTTTATTTTTCACACAGATCTCCTACAATGAGCAGTTCTTC.

The chain couples TRBV9 to TRBJ2-1, with D hard to call. V gave up 2 bases and J gave up 1 base, with 13 bases separating them. The CDR3 is 16 amino acids. Germline V CDR1 and CDR2: SGDLS, YYNGEE. CDR3 sequence: CASSVRLKLSYNEQFF. The DNA for the CDR3 is TGTGCCAGCAGCGTGAGGCTCAAGTTATCCTACAATGAGCAGTTCTTC. The whole variable domain, filled in from reference TRBV9 and TRBJ2-1, reads DSGVTQTPKHLITATGQRVTLRCSPRSGDLSVYWYQQSLDQGLQFLIQYYNGEERAKGNILERFSAQQFPDLHSELNLSSLELGDSALYFCASSVRLKLSYNEQFFGPGTRLTVL.

The gene calls are TRBV7-3 and TRBJ2-1; tentative D call: TRBD1 (6 bases). The CDR3 totals 16 residues. Germline V gene data show CDR1 as SGHTA and CDR2 as FQGTGA. Trimming took 5 bases from V and 0 from J, leaving 14 bases between them. The CDR3 nucleotides read TGTGCCAGCAGCGTTCAGGGGCGCATCTCCTACAATGAGCAGTTCTTC. Residues: CASSVQGRISYNEQFF. The whole variable domain, filled in from reference TRBV7-3 and TRBJ2-1, reads GAGVSQTPSNKVTEKGKYVELRCDPISGHTALYWYRQSLGQGPEFLIYFQGTGAADDSGLPNDRFFAVRPEGSVSTLKIQRTERGDSAVYLCASSVQGRISYNEQFFGPGTRLTVL.

This clone was seen only a few times. V is TRBV5-1 and J is TRBJ2-5, with D perhaps matching TRBD1 (5 bases). Deletions cut 2 bases from V and 4 bases from J, with 15 bases between. From germline, CDR1 is SGHRS and CDR2 YFSETQ. CDR3 length: 15 residues. Here the CDR3 reads CASSLRGSTGETQYF. The CDR3, as DNA: TGCGCCAGCAGCTTAAGGGGATCCACTGGAGAGACCCAGTACTTC.

The rearrangement uses TRBV5-8 and TRBJ2-5, with a possible D match to TRBD1 (7 bases). Germline V CDR1 and CDR2: SGHTS, YDEGEE. The CDR3 extends over 17 amino acids. V gave up 5 bases and J gave up 3 bases, with 23 bases separating them. The DNA of the CDR3 is TGTGCCAGCAGTTCTGGGGGGCGACAGGGTCGGGAAGAGACCCAGTACTTC. This gives the protein CASSSGGRQGREETQYF. The entire variable domain, with the rest obtained from reference TRBV5-8 and TRBJ2-5, is as follows: EAGVTQSPTHLIKTRGQQATLRCSPISGHTSVYWYQQALGLGLQFLLWYDEGEERNRGNFPPRFSGRQFPNYSSELNVNALELEDSALYLCASSSGGRQGREETQYFGPGTRLLVL.

The rearrangement uses TRBV7-7 and TRBJ2-2; a possible D gene is TRBD2 (5 bases). Germline values: CDR1 SSHAT, CDR2 FNYEAQ (reference sequence). This CDR3 is 14 amino acids long. Deletions cut 4 bases from V and 7 bases from J, with 13 bases between. As DNA, the CDR3 is TGTGCCAGCAGCTACCTCCAAGAGGGCGGGGAGCTGTTTTTT. Protein sequence: CASSYLQEGGELFF.

The chain carries TRBV11-3 and TRBJ2-3, with 7 bases matching TRBD2. The length of the CDR3 is 17 residues. J lost 2 bases, V lost 5 bases, and 13 bases had no gene match. Germline V gene data show CDR1 as SGHNT and CDR2 as YENEEA. In nucleotides, the CDR3 is TGTGCCAGCAGCACTCCGGCTAGCGGAGGAGACACAGATACGCAGTATTTT. It encodes CASSTPASGGDTDTQYF.

In this sample, this clone turned up once. The V gene is TRBV7-9, the J gene TRBJ2-5; 11 nucleotides line up with TRBD2. The CDR3 is made up of 15 amino acids. Trimming removed 5 bases from V and 7 bases from J; junction bases left unmatched: 9. Germline CDR1 SEHNR, CDR2 FQNEAQ (reference sequence). The CDR3 here is CASSLTSGSIGTQYF. In nucleotides, the CDR3 is TGTGCCAGCAGCCTCACTAGCGGGAGCATTGGGACCCAGTACTTC.

This sequence joins TRBV25-1 and TRBJ1-5; TRBD1 aligns across 7 bases. Germline values: CDR1 MGHDK, CDR2 SYGVNS. J lost 1 base, V lost 7 bases, and 4 bases had no gene match. The CDR3 runs to 14 residues. For the CDR3, the DNA is TGTGCCAGCACCGAAGGGGGCAGCAATCAGCCCCAGCATTTT. The encoded protein is CASTEGGSNQPQHF.

J is TRBJ1-1 and V is TRBV5-1; no clear D gene. Between the trimmed V and J ends, which lost 4 bases and 1 base, there was a span of 8 bases. Germline V gives CDR1 SGHRS, CDR2 YFSETQ. The CDR3 covers 13 residues. The CDR3 nucleotides are TGCGCCAGCAGCATCACTACGAACACTGAAGCTTTCTTT. The encoded protein is CASSITTNTEAFF.

The chain recombines TRBV28 with TRBJ2-5, with 8 nucleotides matching TRBD1. V shed 5 bases and J 4 bases; nucleotides not matched to a gene: 6. The CDR3 is 14 amino acids. In germline, CDR1 is MDHEN, CDR2 SYDVKM. This CDR3 is CASSRTGRPETQYF. For the CDR3, the DNA is TGTGCCAGCAGTAGGACAGGGAGGCCAGAGACCCAGTACTTC.

V and J are TRBV27 and TRBJ2-5; TRBD2 matches at 10 bases. This CDR3 region has 17 residues. The germline gives CDR1 MNHEY, CDR2 SMNVEV (reference sequence). V lost 6 bases to trimming and J lost 5 bases; unmatched junction nucleotides: 15. Written as DNA, the CDR3 is TGTGCCAGCAGAATAAGTGAAAGCGGGAGGGCCTCGGAGACCCAGTACTTC. Protein: CASRISESGRASETQYF.

This chain connects TRBV29-1 to TRBJ2-5; tentative D call: TRBD2 (5 bases). The CDR3 is 13 residues long. Trimming removed 4 bases from V and 5 bases from J, with 14 bases in between. CDR1 and CDR2 (germline): SQVTM, ANQGSEA. In DNA, the CDR3 is TGCAGCGTTGGCCGTGGGAGTGGGGAGACCCAGTACTTC. This codes for CSVGRGSGETQYF.

V gene TRBV19 combines with J gene TRBJ1-5, with 9 bases identical to TRBD1. The V and J ends lost 5 bases and 5 bases, in that order; junction bases with no gene match: 10. Germline lookup yields CDR1 LNHDA and CDR2 SQIVND (reference sequence). This CDR3 is 16 amino acids long. CDR3 amino acids: CASSPGQGRRHQPQHF. The CDR3 DNA reads as TGTGCCAGTAGTCCTGGACAGGGGAGAAGGCATCAGCCCCAGCATTTT.

The rearrangement links TRBV30 to TRBJ1-2, with D perhaps TRBD1 (6 bases). Germline CDR1 reads GTSNPN; CDR2 reads SVGIG (reference sequence). The V gene lost 2 bases and the J gene lost 8 bases, with 15 bases spanning the gap. The CDR3 is 13 amino acids. The CDR3 DNA reads as TGTGCCTGGAGTCGTCAGGGGACGACCGGCTACACCTTC. Protein sequence: CAWSRQGTTGYTF. The entire variable domain, with the rest obtained from reference TRBV30 and TRBJ1-2, is as follows: SQTIHQWPATLVQPVGSPLSLECTVEGTSNPNLYWYRQAAGRGLQLLFYSVGIGQISSEVPQNLSASRPQDRQFILSSKKLLLSDSGFYLCAWSRQGTTGYTFGSGTRLTVV.

This clone was found a few times. The chain uses TRBV5-6 and TRBJ1-5, with TRBD1 identical over 7 bases. The CDR3 spans 16 residues. Per germline, CDR1 SGHDT and CDR2 YYEEEE. After removal of 5 bases from V and 4 bases from J, the junction contained 12 bases not matched to a gene. This CDR3 is CASSSLNSGGNQPQHF. The CDR3 DNA is TGTGCCAGCAGTTCTTTGAATTCAGGGGGAAATCAGCCCCAGCATTTT.

This clone was detected only a few times. The chain joins TRBV5-5 to TRBJ1-3; maybe TRBD1 (5 bases). Trimming shortened V by 3 bases and J by 8 bases, and 6 bases separated the two germline ends. CDR1 is SGHKS and CDR2 is YYEKEE in the germline V gene (reference sequence). This CDR3 is built from 11 residues. The CDR3 spells CASSWGDTIYF. As DNA, the CDR3 is TGTGCCAGCAGCTGGGGGGACACCATATATTTT. Full variable domain (rest looked up from reference TRBV5-5 and TRBJ1-3): DAGVTQSPTHLIKTRGQQVTLRCSPISGHKSVSWYQQVLGQGPQFIFQYYEKEERGRGNFPDRFSARQFPNYSSELNVNALLLGDSALYLCASSWGDTIYFGEGSWLTVV.

This clone was detected once. The chain employs TRBV20-1 and TRBJ1-1; no firm D call. CDR1 DFQATT and CDR2 SNEGSKA come from the germline V gene (reference sequence). The CDR3 covers 10 residues. CDR3 sequence (DNA): TGCCGGGGTTCTGGGACTGAAGCTTTCTTT. Protein: CRGSGTEAFF.

The V gene is TRBV28, the J gene TRBJ2-2, with 11 bases matching TRBD1. The CDR3 contains 17 residues. CDR1 and CDR2 from the germline V gene are MDHEN and SYDVKM. V gave up 6 bases and J gave up 0 bases; unmatched junction bases: 6. As DNA, the CDR3 is TGTGCCAGCAGGCCCCAGGGACAGGGGGCGAACACCGGGGAGCTGTTTTTT. Amino acid sequence: CASRPQGQGANTGELFF. The full variable domain, its missing parts supplied by reference TRBV28 and TRBJ2-2, is DVKVTQSSRYLVKRTGEKVFLECVQDMDHENMFWYRQDPGLGLRLIYFSYDVKMKEKGDIPEGYSVSREKKERFSLILESASTNQTSMYLCASRPQGQGANTGELFFGEGSRLTVL.

This clone has more than one count but fewer than ten. The genes are TRBV5-1 and TRBJ2-5; 7 bases line up with TRBD2. Unmatched junction bases numbered 17, after V lost 4 bases and J lost 2 bases. This CDR3 spans 18 amino acids. CDR1 SGHRS and CDR2 YFSETQ come from the germline V gene. CDR3 protein: CASSQGAGTFFQQETQYF. CDR3 coding DNA: TGCGCCAGCAGCCAAGGAGCGGGAACTTTCTTCCAACAAGAGACCCAGTACTTC.

This chain joins TRBV5-1 and TRBJ2-2; possible D gene TRBD2, 6 bases. This CDR3 contains 15 residues. Germline CDR1 is SGHRS and CDR2 is YFSETQ. V lost 1 base, J lost 6 bases, and 13 bases lay in between. Here the CDR3 reads CASSLKLAAAGELFF. The DNA of the CDR3 is TGCGCCAGCAGCTTGAAACTAGCTGCTGCCGGGGAGCTGTTTTTT. Together with reference TRBV5-1 and TRBJ2-2, the CDR3 gives the full variable domain: KAGVTQTPRYLIKTRGQQVTLSCSPISGHRSVSWYQQTPGQGLQFLFEYFSETQRNKGNFPGRFSGRQFSNSRSEMNVSTLELGDSALYLCASSLKLAAAGELFFGEGSRLTVL.

The chain has TRBV9 and TRBJ1-4; D gene uncertain. Looked up from germline, CDR1 is SGDLS and CDR2 is YYNGEE. This CDR3 is 16 amino acids long. Trimming cost V 0 bases and J 7 bases, with 16 bases left between them. The CDR3 sequence: CASSVAAGENGEKLFF. DNA for the CDR3: TGTGCCAGCAGCGTAGCAGCGGGAGAGAATGGTGAAAAACTGTTTTTT.

The rearrangement joins TRBV4-1 to TRBJ1-5; D gene unclear. In germline, CDR1 is MGHRA, CDR2 YSYEKL. The V gene lost 1 base and the J gene lost 7 bases, with 11 bases spanning the gap. The CDR3 covers 14 residues. DNA of the CDR3: TGCGCCAGCAGCCAAGTCTCGGGTGTGCAGCCCCAGCATTTT. Its protein product is CASSQVSGVQPQHF.

This chain joins TRBV27 and TRBJ2-1; perhaps TRBD2 as D (5 bases). V lost 2 bases, J lost 8 bases, and 7 bases lay in between. The CDR3 has 12 residues. Per the germline V gene, CDR1 is MNHEY and CDR2 is SMNVEV (reference sequence). This CDR3 is CASSLAGHEQFF. The CDR3 DNA is TGTGCCAGCAGTTTAGCGGGCCATGAGCAGTTCTTC.

The chain has TRBV4-2 and TRBJ2-7; possibly TRBD2 for D (6 bases). The germline V and J ends were trimmed by 5 bases and 9 bases, with 17 bases remaining between them. Germline V gene lookup returns CDR1 LGHNA and CDR2 YNFKEQ. The CDR3 runs 13 residues. CDR3 residues: CASSNSGSTLQYF. CDR3 coding DNA: TGTGCCAGCAGCAATAGCGGCAGTACGCTGCAGTACTTC.

This clone has a handful of counts. This chain links TRBV5-5 with TRBJ2-1; TRBD1 matches at 8 bases. The CDR3 runs to 15 residues. V gave up 2 bases and J gave up 5 bases; unmatched junction bases: 6. Germline V lookup: CDR1 SGHKS, CDR2 YYEKEE (reference sequence). The CDR3 sequence: CASSFGQGYDNEQFF. DNA of the CDR3: TGTGCCAGCAGCTTCGGACAGGGTTACGACAATGAGCAGTTCTTC.

V is TRBV19 and J is TRBJ2-5; 7 bases are a match to TRBD2. V gave up 3 bases and J gave up 5 bases; unmatched junction bases: 9. The germline V gene has CDR1 LNHDA and CDR2 SQIVND (reference sequence). The CDR3 loop spans 15 amino acids. The CDR3 region is CASSIRLAAGETQYF. The CDR3 nucleotides read TGTGCCAGTAGTATTCGGCTAGCGGCTGGGGAGACCCAGTACTTC.